This passage covers 31 T cell receptor beta chains from one sample sequenced in a study of blood T cells in healthy people across ages. Alongside a J-beta primer mix, a sample-barcoded 5' primer served in a second PCR lasting about 7 to 12 cycles. MiXCR, run by TCRdb on the 5' RACE reads, gives a single entry per CDR3 protein. This repertoire shows 600,000 to 1,000,000 distinct CDR3 sequences, roughly 64% found once; its top ten account for about 20%. The source material was blood. The source of these receptors is a man under 40 in good health.

The sample holds a few counts of this clonotype. CDR3 loop: CASSPGTALNEQYF. The DNA of the CDR3 is TGCGCCAGCAGCCCCGGGACCGCTTTGAACGAGCAGTACTTC. The V and J genes are TRBV5-1 and TRBJ2-7; D assignment may be TRBD1 or TRBD2 (5 bases each). The V gene lost 4 bases and the J gene lost 5 bases, with 16 bases spanning the gap. Germline CDR1 reads SGHRS; CDR2 reads YFSETQ. This CDR3 contains 14 residues.

The chain links TRBV6-5 to TRBJ2-1; no reliable D call. The CDR3 spans 15 residues. Trimming cost V 1 base and J 9 bases, with 16 bases left between them. Germline V gives CDR1 MNHEY, CDR2 SVGAGI. CDR3 DNA sequence: TGTGCCAGCAGTTACTTTAACTCGTTGGGAAGTGAGCAGTTCTTC. It is translated as CASSYFNSLGSEQFF.

The V and J genes are TRBV7-9 and TRBJ1-5; the D is unclear. Germline loops: CDR1 SEHNR, CDR2 FQNEAQ (reference sequence). This CDR3 is 13 amino acids long. V was clipped by 2 bases and J by 7 bases, with 9 bases between them. Written as DNA, the CDR3 is TGTGCCAGCAGCTTAAGCCTGAGCCAGCCCCAGCATTTT. Amino acid sequence: CASSLSLSQPQHF.

This sequence joins TRBV7-2 and TRBJ1-1, with a possible D match to TRBD1 (6 bases). With 2 bases removed from V and 5 bases from J, the gap between germline ends came to 12 bases. This CDR3 contains 14 residues. Germline V gene lookup returns CDR1 SGHTA and CDR2 FQGNSA. The CDR3 DNA follows: TGTGCCAGCAGCTTACAGTACAGGGAAACTGAAGCTTTCTTT. Amino acid sequence: CASSLQYRETEAFF.

The chain employs TRBV7-2 and TRBJ2-7; 11 bases agree with TRBD2. The DNA end favors TRBJ2-1, so the J call may be wrong. This CDR3 spans 15 amino acids. CDR1 SGHTA and CDR2 FQGNSA come from the germline V gene. DNA of the CDR3: TGTGCCAGCAGCATCCGACTAGCGGGAACCAATGAGCAGTTCTTC. Residues: CASSIRLAGTNEQFF.

The chain combines TRBV29-1 with TRBJ2-1; tentatively, D is TRBD2 (6 bases). CDR3 length: 15 residues. V lost 5 bases to trimming and J lost 4 bases, with 18 bases between them. In germline, CDR1 is SQVTM, CDR2 ANQGSEA. The CDR3 loop reads CSVRPEGLAYNEQFF. The CDR3 DNA follows: TGCAGCGTTAGGCCGGAGGGACTCGCTTACAATGAGCAGTTCTTC.

The rearrangement links TRBV4-2 to TRBJ2-1; TRBD2 matches 14 bases. In germline, CDR1 is LGHNA, CDR2 YNFKEQ. Germline trimming cut 1 base from V and 7 bases from J; bases unmatched to any gene: 3. The CDR3 extends over 16 amino acids. CDR3: CASSQAGTSGGNEQFF. CDR3 in DNA: TGTGCCAGCAGCCAAGCAGGGACTAGCGGGGGTAATGAGCAGTTCTTC.

In its sample, this clonotype was seen a few times. This rearrangement joins TRBV27 to TRBJ2-5; TRBD2 agrees at 8 bases. The CDR3 is made up of 15 amino acids. V was clipped by 1 base and J by 5 bases; unmatched bases: 6. Germline V lookup: CDR1 MNHEY, CDR2 SMNVEV (reference sequence). The CDR3 DNA follows: TGTGCCAGCAGTTTATACCCGGGAGGGTGGGAGACCCAGTACTTC. Its protein is CASSLYPGGWETQYF.

V usage is TRBV5-6 and J usage is TRBJ2-5, with unresolved D. Germline V CDR1 and CDR2: SGHDT, YYEEEE. This CDR3 comprises 14 residues. Trimming took 2 bases from V and 2 from J, leaving 10 bases between them. CDR3 sequence (DNA): TGTGCCAGCAGCTTCGAACAGACTCAAGAGACCCAGTACTTC. Its translation: CASSFEQTQETQYF.

The chain employs TRBV11-2 and TRBJ2-7; 11 bases are shared with TRBD2. V dropped 5 bases and J dropped 2; count of bases not matched to a gene: 11. CDR1 is SGHAT and CDR2 is FQNNGV in the germline V gene. The length of the CDR3 is 17 residues. Written as DNA, the CDR3 is TGTGCCAGCAGCCCAAAGACTAGCGGGGTTCGAGCCTACGAGCAGTACTTC. Protein: CASSPKTSGVRAYEQYF.

The rearrangement joins TRBV6-5 to TRBJ2-1, with 12 positions matching TRBD2. Per the germline V gene, CDR1 is MNHEY and CDR2 is SVGAGI. The junction had 18 bases not matched to a gene; V was cut back by 5 bases and J by 10 bases. The CDR3 length is 18 residues. For the CDR3, the DNA is TGTGCCAGCAGTCACCTGAGACTAGCGGGAGCGGGGACAGACGAGCAGTTCTTC. Protein: CASSHLRLAGAGTDEQFF.

There are many counts of this clonotype. The gene calls are TRBV18 and TRBJ2-5; 7 bases are a match to TRBD2. V shed 0 bases, J shed 1 base, and the junction held 5 bases outside the gene matches. Germline V gene sequence: CDR1 KGHSH, CDR2 LQKENI. This CDR3 is 16 amino acids long. CDR3 sequence (DNA): TGTGCCAGCTCACCACCGAGCGGGGATAGCCAAGAGACCCAGTACTTC. Its protein product is CASSPPSGDSQETQYF.

The chain recombines TRBV24-1 with TRBJ2-3, with 7 positions matching TRBD1. CDR3 length: 15 residues. In germline, CDR1 is KGHDR, CDR2 SFDVKD. V lost 4 bases, J lost 0 bases, and 3 bases stayed unmatched. CDR3 sequence (DNA): TGTGCCACCAGTGAGGGGGACAGTAGCACAGATACGCAGTATTTT. It yields the protein CATSEGDSSTDTQYF.

Only a few counts were recorded for this clonotype. This rearrangement joins TRBV7-9 to TRBJ2-5; no reliable D call. The J call may be mistaken, given a closer DNA end match to TRBJ2-7. Germline CDR1 is SEHNR and CDR2 is FQNEAQ (reference sequence). This CDR3 has 13 residues. For the CDR3, the DNA is TGTGCCAGCAGCGACCCAGCACACTACGAGCAGTACTTC. It codes for CASSDPAHYEQYF.

The rearrangement joins TRBV7-2 to TRBJ2-3, with 9 bases matching TRBD2. The junction had 6 bases not matched to a gene; V was cut back by 1 base and J by 4 bases. Per germline, CDR1 SGHTA and CDR2 FQGNSA. The CDR3 totals 16 residues. The CDR3, as DNA: TGTGCCAGCAGCTTAGGGATTGGCGGGAGGGCAGATACGCAGTATTTT. Protein product: CASSLGIGGRADTQYF. The full variable domain, rest sourced from reference TRBV7-2 and TRBJ2-3, is GAGVSQSPSNKVTEKGKDVELRCDPISGHTALYWYRQSLGQGLEFLIYFQGNSAPDKSGLPSDRFSAERTGGSVSTLTIQRTQQEDSAVYLCASSLGIGGRADTQYFGPGTRLTVL.

As for this clonotype: One end of the junction fails to match germline, which may point to a read error. The chain is built from TRBV7-2 and TRBJ2-3, with D tentatively TRBD2 (6 bases). This CDR3 contains 15 residues. Germline V gene lookup returns CDR1 SGHTA and CDR2 FQGNSA. The CDR3 coding sequence is TGTGCCTGCAGCTTTAGGAGGGCCTCTGAAGATACGCAGTATTTT. This encodes CACSFRRASEDTQYF.

This chain uses TRBV5-1 with TRBJ2-3; no definite D call. The germline V gene has CDR1 SGHRS and CDR2 YFSETQ. The V end lost 4 bases, the J end lost 5 bases, and 14 bases lay between the germline ends. This CDR3 has 14 amino acids. CDR3 DNA sequence: TGCGCCAGCAGCGTGGCCGATCCAAGAGATACGCAGTATTTT. Amino acid sequence: CASSVADPRDTQYF.

This rearrangement joins TRBV9 to TRBJ2-4, with a tentative D call TRBD2 (6 bases). Gene TRBJ2-5 matches the end of the DNA better, so the J call may be wrong. CDR1 and CDR2 from the germline V gene are SGDLS and YYNGEE. This CDR3 comprises 14 residues. The CDR3 loop reads CASSPLLAQETQYF. The DNA of the CDR3 is TGTGCCAGCAGCCCCCTACTAGCACAAGAGACCCAGTACTTC.

A note on this clonotype: A read error may produce the germline difference seen at one junction end. The genes are TRBV7-9 and TRBJ1-4; 7 bases map to TRBD1. The CDR3 has 15 amino acids. The germline V gene encodes CDR1 SEHNR and CDR2 FQNEAQ (reference sequence). As DNA, the CDR3 is TGTGCCAGCAGCCACGGGACAGCAACTTATGAAAAACTGTTTTTT. The encoded protein is CASSHGTATYEKLFF.

In its sample, this clonotype was seen a few times. V and J are TRBV27 and TRBJ2-7; 7 bases line up with TRBD1. Per the germline V gene, CDR1 is MNHEY and CDR2 is SMNVEV (reference sequence). Unmatched junction bases numbered 11, after V lost 6 bases and J lost 6 bases. This CDR3 is 14 amino acids long. The CDR3 protein is CASSHYQGESEQYF. CDR3 DNA sequence: TGTGCCAGCAGCCATTACCAGGGGGAATCCGAGCAGTACTTC.

Concerning this clonotype itself: A junction end diverges from the germline sequence, so it may reflect a read error. V and J are TRBV5-1 and TRBJ2-1, with 7 bases identical to TRBD1. Germline loops: CDR1 SGHRS, CDR2 YFSETQ. CDR3 length equals 15 residues. The CDR3 DNA reads as TGCGCCAGCAGCTTAGTTACAGGGGATTACAATAAGCAGTTCTTC. Translation: CASSLVTGDYNKQFF.

In nucleotides, the CDR3 is TGTGCCAGCAGAGCTGCAACGGAGGTTTACGAGCAGTACTTC. Translated, it gives CASRAATEVYEQYF. V usage is TRBV28 and J usage is TRBJ2-4; D is possibly TRBD2 (5 bases). The J call is doubtful: the DNA matches TRBJ2-7 better. In germline, CDR1 is MDHEN, CDR2 SYDVKM. This CDR3 has 14 amino acids.

This clonotype appeared a few times. CDR3 sequence: CASSYSGADQRYGYTF. The CDR3 DNA is TGTGCCAGCAGTTACTCTGGTGCCGACCAACGATATGGCTACACCTTC. The chain employs TRBV6-5 and TRBJ1-2, with unresolved D. Trimming shortened V by 0 bases and J by 5 bases, and 16 bases separated the two germline ends. CDR3 length: 16 amino acids. CDR1 and CDR2 (germline): MNHEY, SVGAGI.

The V call is TRBV4-3, the J call TRBJ2-3, with no clear D. The CDR3 totals 14 residues. Trimming left V 0 bases short and J 4 bases short, with 8 bases between. Germline CDR1 LGHNA, CDR2 YSLEER. The CDR3: CASSQEGYADTQYF. CDR3 coding DNA: TGCGCCAGCAGCCAAGAAGGGTATGCAGATACGCAGTATTTT.

The chain links TRBV6-2 or TRBV6-3 to TRBJ2-4, with D possibly being TRBD2 (5 bases). CDR1 is MNHEY, CDR2 SVGEGT, per germline. Trimming removed 5 bases from V and 3 bases from J, with 20 bases in between. The CDR3 length is 17 residues. The CDR3 spells CASSQPSGFLGKNIQYF. In DNA form, the CDR3 reads TGTGCCAGCAGTCAACCATCGGGGTTTTTAGGCAAAAACATTCAGTACTTC.

CDR3 in DNA: TGTGCCAGCAGCTTGGAGCCGGGAAGGCAGCAGACCCAGTACTTC. This codes for CASSLEPGRQQTQYF. The V call is TRBV5-5, the J call TRBJ2-5, with a weak D call TRBD2 (5 bases). The CDR3 is made up of 15 amino acids. Looked up from germline, CDR1 is SGHKS and CDR2 is YYEKEE (reference sequence). Between the trimmed V and J ends, which lost 0 bases and 6 bases, there was a span of 15 bases.

This rearrangement joins TRBV7-2 to TRBJ2-2; D is uncertain. V gave up 4 bases and J gave up 8 bases, with 11 bases separating them. Germline V gene lookup returns CDR1 SGHTA and CDR2 FQGNSA. The CDR3 consists of 13 residues. The CDR3 loop reads CASSSLAGGELFF. The DNA of the CDR3 is TGTGCCAGCAGCTCTCTCGCTGGGGGGGAGCTGTTTTTT.

The sample holds a few counts of this clonotype. The chain is built from TRBV20-1 and TRBJ1-1; D unclear. The germline V gene encodes CDR1 DFQATT and CDR2 SNEGSKA (reference sequence). The length of the CDR3 is 13 residues. CDR3 in amino acids: CSLTRLVGTEAFF. The CDR3 DNA reads as TGCAGCCTCACACGGTTGGTAGGCACTGAAGCTTTCTTT.

By frequency in the sample, this clonotype is medium-sized. The chain recombines TRBV7-2 with TRBJ2-5; TRBD1 aligns across 9 bases. The CDR3 spans 15 residues. V lost 5 bases, J lost 5 bases, and 9 bases stayed unmatched. Germline V gene sequence: CDR1 SGHTA, CDR2 FQGNSA. The chain's CDR3 is CASSKPGQGSETQYF. DNA for the CDR3: TGTGCCAGCAGCAAACCGGGACAGGGAAGTGAGACCCAGTACTTC.

The chain carries TRBV6-1 and TRBJ2-7, with TRBD1 matching 10 bases. CDR1 is MNHNS and CDR2 is SASEGT in the germline V gene. Unmatched junction bases numbered 13, after V lost 6 bases and J lost 2 bases. The CDR3 is 17 amino acids. The DNA of the CDR3 is TGTGCCAGCAGCCTCGCCGGGACAGGGGACCCTCCCTACGAGCAGTACTTC. Its translation is CASSLAGTGDPPYEQYF.

The chain links TRBV4-1 to TRBJ2-4; D call uncertain. Per the germline V gene, CDR1 is MGHRA and CDR2 is YSYEKL. V lost 1 base and J lost 13, with 20 bases in between. The CDR3 consists of 15 residues. The CDR3 DNA reads as TGCGCCAGCAGCCAAGTTTTCGGGCCAATAGAAGAGCAGTACTTC. Protein sequence: CASSQVFGPIEEQYF.